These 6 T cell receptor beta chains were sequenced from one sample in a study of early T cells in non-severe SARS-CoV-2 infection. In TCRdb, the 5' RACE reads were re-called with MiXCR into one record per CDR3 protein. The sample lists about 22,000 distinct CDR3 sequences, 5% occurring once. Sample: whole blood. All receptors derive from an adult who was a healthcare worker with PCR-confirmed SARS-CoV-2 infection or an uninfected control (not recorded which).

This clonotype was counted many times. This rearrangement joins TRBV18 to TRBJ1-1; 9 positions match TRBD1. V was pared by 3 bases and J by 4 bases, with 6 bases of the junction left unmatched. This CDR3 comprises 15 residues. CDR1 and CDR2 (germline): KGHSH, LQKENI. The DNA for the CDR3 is TGTGCCAGCTCACCCCGACAGGGGGGATTCACTGAAGCTTTCTTT. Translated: CASSPRQGGFTEAFF. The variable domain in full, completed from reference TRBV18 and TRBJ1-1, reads NAGVMQNPRHLVRRRGQEARLRCSPMKGHSHVYWYRQLPEEGLKFMVYLQKENIIDESGMPKERFSAEFPKEGPSILRIQQVVRGDSAAYFCASSPRQGGFTEAFFGQGTRLTVV.

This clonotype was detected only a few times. The CDR3 region is CAWRSQDTDTQYF. The CDR3 DNA reads as TGTGCCTGGAGGTCCCAGGACACAGATACGCAGTATTTT. The genes are TRBV30 and TRBJ2-3; D not certain. Germline V gene sequence: CDR1 GTSNPN, CDR2 SVGIG (reference sequence). Trimming cost V 3 bases and J 2 bases, with 9 bases left between them. The CDR3 has 13 amino acids.

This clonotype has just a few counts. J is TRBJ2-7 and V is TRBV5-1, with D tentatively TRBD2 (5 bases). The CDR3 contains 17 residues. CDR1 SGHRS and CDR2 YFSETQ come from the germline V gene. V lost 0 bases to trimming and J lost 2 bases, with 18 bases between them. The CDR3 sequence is CASSLGGVPLGAYEQYF. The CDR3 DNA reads TGCGCCAGCAGCTTGGGAGGCGTGCCTCTGGGAGCCTACGAGCAGTACTTC.

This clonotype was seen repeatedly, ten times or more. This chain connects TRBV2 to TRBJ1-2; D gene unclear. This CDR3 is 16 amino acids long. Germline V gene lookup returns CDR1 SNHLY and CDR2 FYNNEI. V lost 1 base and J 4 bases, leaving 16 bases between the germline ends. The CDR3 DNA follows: TGTGCCAGCAGTGAAGGGACCTCAGCAACGGGCTATGGCTACACCTTC. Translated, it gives CASSEGTSATGYGYTF.

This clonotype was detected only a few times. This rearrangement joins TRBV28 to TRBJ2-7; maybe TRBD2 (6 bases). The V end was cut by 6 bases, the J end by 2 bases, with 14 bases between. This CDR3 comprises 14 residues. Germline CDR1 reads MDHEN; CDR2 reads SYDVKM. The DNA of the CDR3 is TGTGCCAGCAGGACTAGGACACCGACCTACGAGCAGTACTTC. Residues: CASRTRTPTYEQYF.

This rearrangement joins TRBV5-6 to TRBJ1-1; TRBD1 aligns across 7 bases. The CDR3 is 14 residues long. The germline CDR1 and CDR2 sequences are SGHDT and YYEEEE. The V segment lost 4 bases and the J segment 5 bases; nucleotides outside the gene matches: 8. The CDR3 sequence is CASSRNRGGTEAFF. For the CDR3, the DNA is TGTGCCAGCAGCAGAAACAGGGGTGGGACTGAAGCTTTCTTT.